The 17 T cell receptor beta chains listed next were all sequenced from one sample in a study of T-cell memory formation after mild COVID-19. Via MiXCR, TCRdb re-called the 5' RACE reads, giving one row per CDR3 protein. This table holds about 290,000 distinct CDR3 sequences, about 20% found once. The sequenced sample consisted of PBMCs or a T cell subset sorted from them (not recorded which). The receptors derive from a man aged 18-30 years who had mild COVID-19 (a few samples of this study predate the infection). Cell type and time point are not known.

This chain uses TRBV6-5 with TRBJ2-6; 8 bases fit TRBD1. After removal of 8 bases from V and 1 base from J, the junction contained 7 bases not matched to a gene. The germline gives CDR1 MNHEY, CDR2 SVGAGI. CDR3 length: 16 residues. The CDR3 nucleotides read TGTGCCAGCTGGTCAGGGGGCTATTCTGGGGCCAACGTCCTGACTTTC. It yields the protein CASWSGGYSGANVLTF.

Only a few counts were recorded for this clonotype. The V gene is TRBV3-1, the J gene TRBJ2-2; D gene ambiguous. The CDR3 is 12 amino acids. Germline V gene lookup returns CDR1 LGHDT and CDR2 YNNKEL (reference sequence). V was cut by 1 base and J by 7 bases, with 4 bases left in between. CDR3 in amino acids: CASSQVNGELFF. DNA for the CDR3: TGTGCCAGCAGCCAAGTGAACGGGGAGCTGTTTTTT.

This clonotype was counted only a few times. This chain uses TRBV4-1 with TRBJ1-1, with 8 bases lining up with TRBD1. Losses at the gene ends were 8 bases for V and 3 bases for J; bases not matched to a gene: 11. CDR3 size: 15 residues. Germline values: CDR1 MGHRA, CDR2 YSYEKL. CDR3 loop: CASFPAGTGDTEAFF. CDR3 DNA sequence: TGCGCCAGCTTCCCTGCCGGGACAGGAGACACTGAAGCTTTCTTT.

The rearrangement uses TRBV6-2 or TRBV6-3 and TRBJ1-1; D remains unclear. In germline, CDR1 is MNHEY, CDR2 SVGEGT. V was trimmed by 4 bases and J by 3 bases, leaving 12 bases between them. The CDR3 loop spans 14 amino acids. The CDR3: CASSSETVHTEAFF. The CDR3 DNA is TGTGCCAGCAGTTCCGAAACAGTCCACACTGAAGCTTTCTTT.

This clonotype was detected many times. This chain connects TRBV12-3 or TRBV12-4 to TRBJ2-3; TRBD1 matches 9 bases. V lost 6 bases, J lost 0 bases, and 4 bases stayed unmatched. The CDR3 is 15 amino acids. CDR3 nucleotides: TGTGCCAGCAGCCCCGGGACAGGGAGCACAGATACGCAGTATTTT. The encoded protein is CASSPGTGSTDTQYF.

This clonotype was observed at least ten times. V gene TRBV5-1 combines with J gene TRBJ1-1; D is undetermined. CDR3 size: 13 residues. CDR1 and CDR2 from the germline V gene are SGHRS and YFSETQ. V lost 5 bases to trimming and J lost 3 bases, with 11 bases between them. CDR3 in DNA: TGCGCCAGCAGAAGCAGGAGGGACACTGAAGCTTTCTTT. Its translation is CASRSRRDTEAFF.

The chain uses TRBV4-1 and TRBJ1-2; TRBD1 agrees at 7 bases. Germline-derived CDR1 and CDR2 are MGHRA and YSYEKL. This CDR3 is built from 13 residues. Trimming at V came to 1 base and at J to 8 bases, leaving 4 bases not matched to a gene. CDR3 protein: CASSQARGEGYTF. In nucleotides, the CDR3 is TGCGCCAGCAGCCAAGCCAGGGGGGAGGGCTACACCTTC.

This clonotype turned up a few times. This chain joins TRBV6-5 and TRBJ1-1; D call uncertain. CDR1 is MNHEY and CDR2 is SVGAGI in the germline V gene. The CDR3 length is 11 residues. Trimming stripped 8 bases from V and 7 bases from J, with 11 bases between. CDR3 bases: TGTGCCAGCGGCTACCCACATGAAGCTTTCTTT. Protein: CASGYPHEAFF.

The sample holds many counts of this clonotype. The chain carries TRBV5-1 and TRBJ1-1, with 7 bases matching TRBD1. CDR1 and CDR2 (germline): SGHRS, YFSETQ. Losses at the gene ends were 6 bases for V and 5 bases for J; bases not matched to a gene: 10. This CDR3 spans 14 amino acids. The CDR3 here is CASTLTGEFTEAFF. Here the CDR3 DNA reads TGCGCCAGCACCCTTACAGGGGAATTTACTGAAGCTTTCTTT.

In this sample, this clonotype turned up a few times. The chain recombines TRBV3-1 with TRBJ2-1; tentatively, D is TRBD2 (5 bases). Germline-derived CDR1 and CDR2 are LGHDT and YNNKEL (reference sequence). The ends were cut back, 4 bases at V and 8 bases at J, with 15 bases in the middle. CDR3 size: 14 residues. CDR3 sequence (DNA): TGTGCCAGCAGCCCTTACGGGGTGCGCGATGAGCAGTTCTTC. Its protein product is CASSPYGVRDEQFF.

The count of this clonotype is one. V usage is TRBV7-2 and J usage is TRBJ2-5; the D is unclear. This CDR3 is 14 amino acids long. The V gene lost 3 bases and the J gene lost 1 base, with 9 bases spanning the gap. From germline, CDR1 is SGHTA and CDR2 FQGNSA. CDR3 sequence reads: CASSFRYFQETQYF. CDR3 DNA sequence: TGTGCCAGCAGCTTTAGGTACTTCCAAGAGACCCAGTACTTC.

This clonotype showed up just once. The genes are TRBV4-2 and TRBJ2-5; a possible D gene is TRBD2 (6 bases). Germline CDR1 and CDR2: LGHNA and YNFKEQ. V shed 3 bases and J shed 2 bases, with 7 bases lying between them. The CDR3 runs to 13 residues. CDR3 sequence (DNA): TGTGCCAGCAGCCAGGAGGGGCAAGAGACCCAGTACTTC. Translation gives CASSQEGQETQYF.

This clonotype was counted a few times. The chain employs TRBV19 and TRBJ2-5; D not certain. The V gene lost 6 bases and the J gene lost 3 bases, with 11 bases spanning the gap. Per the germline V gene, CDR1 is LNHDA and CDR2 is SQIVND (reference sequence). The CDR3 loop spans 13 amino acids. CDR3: CASRRTSEETQYF. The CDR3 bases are TGTGCCAGTAGAAGGACGTCTGAAGAGACCCAGTACTTC.

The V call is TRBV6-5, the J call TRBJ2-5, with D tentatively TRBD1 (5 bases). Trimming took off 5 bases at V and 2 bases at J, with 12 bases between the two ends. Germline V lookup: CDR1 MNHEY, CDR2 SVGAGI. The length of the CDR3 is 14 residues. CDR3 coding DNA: TGTGCCAGCAGTCCCGACTGGACACAAGAGACCCAGTACTTC. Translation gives CASSPDWTQETQYF.

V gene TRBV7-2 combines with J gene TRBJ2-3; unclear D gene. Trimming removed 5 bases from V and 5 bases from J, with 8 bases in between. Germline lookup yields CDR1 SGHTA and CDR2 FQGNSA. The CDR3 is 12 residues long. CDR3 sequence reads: CASSEYGDTQYF. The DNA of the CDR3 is TGTGCCAGCAGCGAGTATGGAGATACGCAGTATTTT. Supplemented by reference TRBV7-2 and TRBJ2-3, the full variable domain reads GAGVSQSPSNKVTEKGKDVELRCDPISGHTALYWYRQSLGQGLEFLIYFQGNSAPDKSGLPSDRFSAERTGGSVSTLTIQRTQQEDSAVYLCASSEYGDTQYFGPGTRLTVL.

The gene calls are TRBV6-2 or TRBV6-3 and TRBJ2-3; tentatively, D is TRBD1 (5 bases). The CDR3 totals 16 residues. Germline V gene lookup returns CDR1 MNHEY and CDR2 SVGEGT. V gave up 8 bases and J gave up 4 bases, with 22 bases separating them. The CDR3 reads CASRLRTTGRADTQYF. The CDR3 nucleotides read TGTGCCAGCCGCCTCAGAACCACGGGCAGGGCAGATACGCAGTATTTT.

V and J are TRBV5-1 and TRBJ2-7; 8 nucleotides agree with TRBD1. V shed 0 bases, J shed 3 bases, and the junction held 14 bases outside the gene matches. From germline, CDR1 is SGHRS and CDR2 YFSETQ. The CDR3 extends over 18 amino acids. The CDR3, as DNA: TGCGCCAGCAGCTTGGGGGCCCCGGGACAGGTTGGGCGCTACGAGCAGTACTTC. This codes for CASSLGAPGQVGRYEQYF.